One and the same sample provided the 5 T cell receptor beta chains below, sequenced in a study of OX40 agonist ivuxolimab in advanced cancers. The repertoire was sequenced with immunoSEQ multiplex PCR; TCRdb's copy has only in-frame clones and lacks some. The sample consists of 75,000 to 95,000 clones, around 92% of them appearing once. The material sequenced was CD4+ or CD8+ T cells sorted from blood, taken in a trial of the OX40 agonist ivuxolimab. The receptors derive from an adult with an advanced solid tumor such as melanoma, head and neck, liver or kidney cancer.

The genes are TRBV2 and TRBJ2-7, with 7 bases aligning to TRBD1. In germline, CDR1 is SNHLY, CDR2 FYNNEI. The V and J ends lost 7 bases and 4 bases, in that order; junction bases with no gene match: 10. CDR3 size: 14 residues. CDR3: CASISSGGRYEQYF. The CDR3, as DNA: TGTGCCAGCATCTCATCAGGGGGAAGGTACGAGCAGTACTTC.

V and J are TRBV18 and TRBJ2-7, with TRBD1 identical over 7 bases. CDR3 size: 14 residues. Germline loops: CDR1 KGHSH, CDR2 LQKENI. V lost 4 bases to trimming and J lost 3 bases; unmatched junction nucleotides: 6. CDR3 coding DNA: TGTGCCAGCTCACTCCGGGACAGAATCTACGAGCAGTACTTC. Translated, it gives CASSLRDRIYEQYF.

The genes are TRBV7-2 and TRBJ2-7; 10 bases are shared with TRBD1. Trimming removed 4 bases from V and 2 bases from J; junction bases left unmatched: 2. Germline CDR1 and CDR2: SGHTA and FQGNSA. The CDR3 runs 14 residues. CDR3 sequence: CASSSGTGAYEQYF. The DNA of the CDR3 is TGTGCCAGCAGCTCCGGGACAGGGGCCTACGAGCAGTACTTC. The full variable domain, its missing parts supplied by reference TRBV7-2 and TRBJ2-7, is GAGVSQSPSNKVTEKGKDVELRCDPISGHTALYWYRQSLGQGLEFLIYFQGNSAPDKSGLPSDRFSAERTGGSVSTLTIQRTQQEDSAVYLCASSSGTGAYEQYFGPGTRLTVT.

This chain connects TRBV18 to TRBJ2-6; perhaps TRBD1 as D (5 bases). The CDR3 has 18 residues. Trimming stripped 0 bases from V and 1 base from J, with 13 bases between. Germline loops: CDR1 KGHSH, CDR2 LQKENI. The CDR3 nucleotides read TGTGCCAGCTCACCACCGGGGCGTGGGGATTCTGGGGCCAACGTCCTGACTTTC. Its translation is CASSPPGRGDSGANVLTF. The full variable domain, completed using reference TRBV18 and TRBJ2-6, is NAGVMQNPRHLVRRRGQEARLRCSPMKGHSHVYWYRQLPEEGLKFMVYLQKENIIDESGMPKERFSAEFPKEGPSILRIQQVVRGDSAAYFCASSPPGRGDSGANVLTFGAGSRLTVL.

J is TRBJ2-1 and V is TRBV13, with TRBD2 matching 11 bases. This CDR3 contains 18 residues. Looked up from germline, CDR1 is PRHDT and CDR2 is FYEKMQ (reference sequence). Unmatched junction bases numbered 8, after V lost 1 base and J lost 3 bases. This chain's CDR3 is CASSLASGLADFYNEQFF. The CDR3 DNA follows: TGTGCCAGCAGCTTAGCATCGGGACTAGCGGATTTCTACAATGAGCAGTTCTTC. Combining the CDR3 with reference TRBV13 and TRBJ2-1 gives the whole variable domain AAGVIQSPRHLIKEKRETATLKCYPIPRHDTVYWYQQGPGQDPQFLISFYEKMQSDKGSIPDRFSAQQFSDYHSELNMSSLELGDSALYFCASSLASGLADFYNEQFFGPGTRLTVL.